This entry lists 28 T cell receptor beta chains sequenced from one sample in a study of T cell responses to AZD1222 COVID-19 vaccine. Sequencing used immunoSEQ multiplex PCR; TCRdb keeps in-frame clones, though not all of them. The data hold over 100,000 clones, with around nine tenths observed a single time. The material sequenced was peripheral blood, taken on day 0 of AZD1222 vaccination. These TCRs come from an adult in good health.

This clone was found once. CDR3 amino acids: CASSEFGGGTDTQYF. The CDR3, as DNA: TGTGCCAGCAGTGAATTCGGGGGTGGCACAGATACGCAGTATTTT. The gene calls are TRBV6-1 and TRBJ2-3; D is possibly TRBD2 (6 bases). V gave up 2 bases and J gave up 1 base, with 10 bases separating them. The CDR3 is 15 residues long. Germline values: CDR1 MNHNS, CDR2 SASEGT.

The CDR3 is CASSQDRSYTF. The CDR3 DNA follows: TGTGCCAGCAGCCAAGATAGGAGCTACACCTTC. The chain has TRBV3-1 (or the pseudogene TRBV3-2) and TRBJ1-2; the D is unclear. V dropped 0 bases and J dropped 9 bases, with 5 bases sitting between them. This CDR3 spans 11 amino acids. Germline V CDR1 and CDR2: LGHDT, YNNKEL (reference sequence).

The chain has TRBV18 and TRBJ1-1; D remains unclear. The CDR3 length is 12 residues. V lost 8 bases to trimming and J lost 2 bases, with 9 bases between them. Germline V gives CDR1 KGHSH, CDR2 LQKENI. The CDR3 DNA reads TGTGCCAGCGCCACAGTCAACACTGAAGCTTTCTTT. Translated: CASATVNTEAFF.

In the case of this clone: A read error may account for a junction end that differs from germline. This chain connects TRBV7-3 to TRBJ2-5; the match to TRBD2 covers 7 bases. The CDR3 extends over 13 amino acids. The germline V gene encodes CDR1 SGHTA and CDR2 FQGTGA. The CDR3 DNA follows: TGTGCCAGCAGCTTAAATGGACTAGAGGCCCAGTACTTC. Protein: CASSLNGLEAQYF.

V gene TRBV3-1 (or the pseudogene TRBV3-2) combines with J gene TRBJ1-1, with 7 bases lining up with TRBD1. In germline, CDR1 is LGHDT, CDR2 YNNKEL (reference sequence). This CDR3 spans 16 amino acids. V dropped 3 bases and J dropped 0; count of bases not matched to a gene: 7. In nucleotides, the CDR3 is TGTGCCAGCAGCCAGAGGGGGCTGATGGTGAACACTGAAGCTTTCTTT. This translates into CASSQRGLMVNTEAFF.

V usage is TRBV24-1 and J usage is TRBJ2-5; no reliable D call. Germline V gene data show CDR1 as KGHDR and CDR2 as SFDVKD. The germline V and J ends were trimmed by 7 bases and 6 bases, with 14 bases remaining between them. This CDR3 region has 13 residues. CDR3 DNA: TGTGCCACCAGCTCCTTCCGAGGACAGACCCAGTACTTC. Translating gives CATSSFRGQTQYF.

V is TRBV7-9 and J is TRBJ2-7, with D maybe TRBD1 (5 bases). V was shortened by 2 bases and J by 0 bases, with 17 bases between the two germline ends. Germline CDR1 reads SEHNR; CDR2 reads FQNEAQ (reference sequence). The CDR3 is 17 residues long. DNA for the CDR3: TGTGCCAGCAGCTTATGGGGCCGGCAGGCAAGCTCCTACGAGCAGTACTTC. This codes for CASSLWGRQASSYEQYF. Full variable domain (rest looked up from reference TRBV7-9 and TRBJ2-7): DTGVSQNPRHKITKRGQNVTFRCDPISEHNRLYWYRQTLGQGPEFLTYFQNEAQLEKSRLLSDRFSAERPKGSFSTLEIQRTEQGDSAMYLCASSLWGRQASSYEQYFGPGTRLTVT.

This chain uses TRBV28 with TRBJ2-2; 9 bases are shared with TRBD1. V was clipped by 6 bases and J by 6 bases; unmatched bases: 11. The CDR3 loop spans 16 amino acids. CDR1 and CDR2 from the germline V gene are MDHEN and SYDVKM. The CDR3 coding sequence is TGTGCCAGCAGCCACCCGGGGACAGGGATGGCCGGGGAGCTGTTTTTT. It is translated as CASSHPGTGMAGELFF.

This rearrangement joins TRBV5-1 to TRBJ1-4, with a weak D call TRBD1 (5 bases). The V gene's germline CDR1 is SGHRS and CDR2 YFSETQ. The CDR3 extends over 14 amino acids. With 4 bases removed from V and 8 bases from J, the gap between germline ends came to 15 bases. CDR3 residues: CASSQGTVGEKLFF. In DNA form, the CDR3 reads TGCGCCAGCAGCCAAGGGACGGTAGGCGAAAAACTGTTTTTT.

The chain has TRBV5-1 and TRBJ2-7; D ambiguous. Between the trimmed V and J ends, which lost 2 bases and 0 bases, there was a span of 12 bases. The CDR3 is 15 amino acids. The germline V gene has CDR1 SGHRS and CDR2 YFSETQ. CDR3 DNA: TGCGCCAGCAGCTTAGGGCAAGCGAGCTCCTACGAGCAGTACTTC. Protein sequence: CASSLGQASSYEQYF.

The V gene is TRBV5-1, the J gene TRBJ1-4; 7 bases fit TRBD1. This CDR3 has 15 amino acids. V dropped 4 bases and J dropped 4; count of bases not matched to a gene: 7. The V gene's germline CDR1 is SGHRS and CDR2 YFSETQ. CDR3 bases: TGCGCCAGCAGCCTAAACAGGGGCCTTAATGAAAAACTGTTTTTT. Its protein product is CASSLNRGLNEKLFF. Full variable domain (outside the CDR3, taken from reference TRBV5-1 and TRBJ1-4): KAGVTQTPRYLIKTRGQQVTLSCSPISGHRSVSWYQQTPGQGLQFLFEYFSETQRNKGNFPGRFSGRQFSNSRSEMNVSTLELGDSALYLCASSLNRGLNEKLFFGSGTQLSVL.

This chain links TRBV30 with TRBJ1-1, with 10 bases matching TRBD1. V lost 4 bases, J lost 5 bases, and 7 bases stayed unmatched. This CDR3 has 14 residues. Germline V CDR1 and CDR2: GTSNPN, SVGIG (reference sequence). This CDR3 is CAWKTTGGGTEAFF. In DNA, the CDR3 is TGTGCCTGGAAGACGACAGGGGGCGGAACTGAAGCTTTCTTT. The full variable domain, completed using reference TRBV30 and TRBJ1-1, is SQTIHQWPATLVQPVGSPLSLECTVEGTSNPNLYWYRQAAGRGLQLLFYSVGIGQISSEVPQNLSASRPQDRQFILSSKKLLLSDSGFYLCAWKTTGGGTEAFFGQGTRLTVV.

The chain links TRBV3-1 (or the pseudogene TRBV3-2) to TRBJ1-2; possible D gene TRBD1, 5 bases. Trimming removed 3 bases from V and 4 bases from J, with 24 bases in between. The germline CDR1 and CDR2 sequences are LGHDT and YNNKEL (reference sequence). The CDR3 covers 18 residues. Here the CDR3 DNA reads TGTGCCAGCAGCCACTTCGACCTCACAGGTAGGGGTGTCTATGGCTACACCTTC. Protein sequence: CASSHFDLTGRGVYGYTF.

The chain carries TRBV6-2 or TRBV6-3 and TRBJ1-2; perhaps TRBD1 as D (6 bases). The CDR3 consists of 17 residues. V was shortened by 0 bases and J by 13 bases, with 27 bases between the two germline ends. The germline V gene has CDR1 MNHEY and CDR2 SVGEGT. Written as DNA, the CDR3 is TGTGCCAGCAGTTACTCGAGGAGGGGGGCCATCATCGGCAGCCTCACCTTC. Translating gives CASSYSRRGAIIGSLTF.

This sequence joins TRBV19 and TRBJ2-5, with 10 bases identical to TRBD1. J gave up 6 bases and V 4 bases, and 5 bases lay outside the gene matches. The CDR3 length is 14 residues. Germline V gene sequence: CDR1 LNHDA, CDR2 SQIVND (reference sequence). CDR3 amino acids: CASSTTGGRQTQYF. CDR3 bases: TGTGCCAGTAGTACGACAGGGGGCAGACAGACCCAGTACTTC.

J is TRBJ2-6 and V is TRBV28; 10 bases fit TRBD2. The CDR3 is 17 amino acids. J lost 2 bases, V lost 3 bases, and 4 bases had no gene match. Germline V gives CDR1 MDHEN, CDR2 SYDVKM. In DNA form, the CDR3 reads TGTGCCAGCAGTTTTGTGAGCGGGGGGGCTGGGGCCAACGTCCTGACTTTC. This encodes CASSFVSGGAGANVLTF.

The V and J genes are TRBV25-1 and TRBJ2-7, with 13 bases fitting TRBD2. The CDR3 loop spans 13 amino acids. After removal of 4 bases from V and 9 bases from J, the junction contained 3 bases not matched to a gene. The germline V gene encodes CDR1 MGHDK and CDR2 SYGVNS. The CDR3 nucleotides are TGTGCCAGCAGTGGCGGACTAGCGGGAGTGCAGTACGTC. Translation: CASSGGLAGVQYV.

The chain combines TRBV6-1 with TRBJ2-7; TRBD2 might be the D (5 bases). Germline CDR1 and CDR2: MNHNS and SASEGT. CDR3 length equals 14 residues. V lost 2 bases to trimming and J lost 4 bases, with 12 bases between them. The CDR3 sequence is CASSEPGNFYEQYF. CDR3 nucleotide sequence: TGTGCCAGCAGTGAACCGGGAAATTTTTACGAGCAGTACTTC.

The DNA of the CDR3 is TGTGCCAGCAGCTCACCGCGGGTGCTTGGCTACACCTTC. This translates into CASSSPRVLGYTF. The rearrangement joins TRBV7-9 to TRBJ1-2; D is ambiguous. The length of the CDR3 is 13 residues. Trimming cost V 4 bases and J 7 bases, with 13 bases left between them. The germline CDR1 and CDR2 sequences are SEHNR and FQNEAQ (reference sequence).

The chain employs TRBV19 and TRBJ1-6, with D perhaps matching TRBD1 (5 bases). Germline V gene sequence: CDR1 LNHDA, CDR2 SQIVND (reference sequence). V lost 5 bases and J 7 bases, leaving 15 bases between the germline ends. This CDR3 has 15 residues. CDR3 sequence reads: CASSPWGVRNSPLHF. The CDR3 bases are TGTGCCAGTAGTCCCTGGGGGGTCCGGAATTCACCCCTCCACTTT.

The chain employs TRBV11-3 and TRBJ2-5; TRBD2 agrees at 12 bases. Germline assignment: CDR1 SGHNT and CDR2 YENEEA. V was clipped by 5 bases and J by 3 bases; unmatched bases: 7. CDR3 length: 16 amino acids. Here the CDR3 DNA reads TGTGCCAGCAGCCTCACTAGCGGGGGGCCCGAAGAGACCCAGTACTTC. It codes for CASSLTSGGPEETQYF.

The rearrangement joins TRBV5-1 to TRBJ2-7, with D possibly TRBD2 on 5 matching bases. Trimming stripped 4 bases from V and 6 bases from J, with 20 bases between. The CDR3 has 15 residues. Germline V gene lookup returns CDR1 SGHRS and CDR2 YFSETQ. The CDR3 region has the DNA TGCGCCAGCAGCCCGGAGGTGGTCATGGGAGCCGAGCAGTACTTC. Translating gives CASSPEVVMGAEQYF.

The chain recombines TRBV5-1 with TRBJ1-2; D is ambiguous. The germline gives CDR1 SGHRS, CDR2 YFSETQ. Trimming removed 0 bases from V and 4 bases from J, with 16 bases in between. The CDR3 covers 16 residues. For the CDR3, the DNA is TGCGCCAGCAGCTTGGGGGGAGGGTTGCAGTTCTATGGCTACACCTTC. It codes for CASSLGGGLQFYGYTF. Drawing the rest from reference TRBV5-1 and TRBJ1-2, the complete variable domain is KAGVTQTPRYLIKTRGQQVTLSCSPISGHRSVSWYQQTPGQGLQFLFEYFSETQRNKGNFPGRFSGRQFSNSRSEMNVSTLELGDSALYLCASSLGGGLQFYGYTFGSGTRLTVV.

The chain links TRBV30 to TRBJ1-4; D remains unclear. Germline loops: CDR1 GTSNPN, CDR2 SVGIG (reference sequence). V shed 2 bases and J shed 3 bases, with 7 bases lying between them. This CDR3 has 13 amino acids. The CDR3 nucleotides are TGTGCCTGGAGTCAAGGGTCTAATGAAAAACTGTTTTTT. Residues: CAWSQGSNEKLFF.

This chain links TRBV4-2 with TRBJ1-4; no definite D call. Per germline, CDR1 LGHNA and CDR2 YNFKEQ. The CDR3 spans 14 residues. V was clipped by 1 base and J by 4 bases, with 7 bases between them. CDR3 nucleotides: TGTGCCAGCAGCCAAGCCGTGTATAATGAAAAACTGTTTTTT. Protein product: CASSQAVYNEKLFF.

The DNA of the CDR3 is TGTGCCACCAGCAGACCGGGGACCGGGGCCAACGTCCTGACTTTC. Protein sequence: CATSRPGTGANVLTF. The J gene is TRBJ2-6, the V gene TRBV15; D may be TRBD1 or TRBD2 (5 bases each). The CDR3 consists of 15 residues. Germline CDR1 and CDR2: LNHNV and YYDKDF (reference sequence). The V gene lost 2 bases and the J gene lost 4 bases, with 9 bases spanning the gap.

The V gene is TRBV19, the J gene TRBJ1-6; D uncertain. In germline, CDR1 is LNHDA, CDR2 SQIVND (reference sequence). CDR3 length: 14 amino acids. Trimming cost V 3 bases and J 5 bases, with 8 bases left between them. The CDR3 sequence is CASSIGGNNSPLHF. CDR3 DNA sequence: TGTGCCAGTAGTATTGGAGGTAATAATTCACCCCTCCACTTT.

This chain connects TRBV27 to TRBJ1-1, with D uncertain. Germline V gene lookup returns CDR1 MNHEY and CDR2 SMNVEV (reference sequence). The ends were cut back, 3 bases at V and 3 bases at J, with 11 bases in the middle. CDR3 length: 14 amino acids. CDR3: CASSFLGVDTEAFF. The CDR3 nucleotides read TGTGCCAGCAGTTTTTTGGGTGTGGACACTGAAGCTTTCTTT.